This paragraph reports one TCR beta chain. The antigen is undetermined. These data belong to a study of graft-versus-host responses after intestinal transplantation. The overall study: For two to four years after anti-thymocyte globulin induction, all recipients took tacrolimus and steroids.

There are 11 residues in the CDR3. From germline, CDR1 is MNHNS and CDR2 SASEGT. V shed 3 bases and J shed 4 bases, with 4 bases lying between them. Processing was applied to graft tissue in order to liberate intraepithelial and lamina propria lymphocytes. Data came from immunoSEQ multiplex PCR; TCRdb stores just in-frame clones and leaves some out. The table includes approximately 11,000 clones, about 80% detected once. Whole-study results and caveats: Allografts from individuals with graft-donor T cell macrochimerism displayed high graft-versus-host to host-versus-graft clonal ratios. Peak circulating GvH clone levels tracked with early post-transplant HvG declines. The marrow of recipients harbored GvH clones, and ileum or blood showed some of them first.

This clonotype originated in a human patient who received an intestinal transplant, so some T cells may come from the graft donor. Sequencing was performed on ileum tissue, taken 23 days after intestinal transplant. The gene calls are TRBV6-1 and TRBJ2-7; D remains ambiguous. CDR3 DNA: TGTGCCAGCAGTGAGTTGTACGAGCAGTACTTC. Its translation: CASSELYEQYF.